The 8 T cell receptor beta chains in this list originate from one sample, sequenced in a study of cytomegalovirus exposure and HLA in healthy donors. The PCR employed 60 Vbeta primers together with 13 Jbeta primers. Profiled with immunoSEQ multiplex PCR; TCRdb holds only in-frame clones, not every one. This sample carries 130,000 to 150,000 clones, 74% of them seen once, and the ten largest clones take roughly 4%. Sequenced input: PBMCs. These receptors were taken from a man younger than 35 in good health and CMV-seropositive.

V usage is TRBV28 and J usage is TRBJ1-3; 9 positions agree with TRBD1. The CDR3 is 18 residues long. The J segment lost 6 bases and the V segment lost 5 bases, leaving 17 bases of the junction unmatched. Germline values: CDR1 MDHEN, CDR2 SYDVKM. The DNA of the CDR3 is TGTGCCAGCAGTCTACGGGACAGGGACGGGGTGCCCTTAAACACCATATATTTT. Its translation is CASSLRDRDGVPLNTIYF.

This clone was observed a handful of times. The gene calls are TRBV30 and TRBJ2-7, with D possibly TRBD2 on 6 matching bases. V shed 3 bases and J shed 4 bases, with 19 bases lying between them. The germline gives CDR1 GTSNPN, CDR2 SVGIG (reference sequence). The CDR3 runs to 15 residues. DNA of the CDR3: TGTGCCTGGAGGCAACCGGGACTCTTTACTTACGAGCAGTACTTC. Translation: CAWRQPGLFTYEQYF.

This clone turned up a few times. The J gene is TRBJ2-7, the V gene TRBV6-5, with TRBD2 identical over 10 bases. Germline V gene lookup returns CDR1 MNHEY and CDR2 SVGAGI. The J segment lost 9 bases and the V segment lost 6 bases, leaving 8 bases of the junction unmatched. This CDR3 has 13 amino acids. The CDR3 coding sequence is TGTGCCAGCAGCCAAGCGGGAGGGCAAGGGCAGTACTTC. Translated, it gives CASSQAGGQGQYF.

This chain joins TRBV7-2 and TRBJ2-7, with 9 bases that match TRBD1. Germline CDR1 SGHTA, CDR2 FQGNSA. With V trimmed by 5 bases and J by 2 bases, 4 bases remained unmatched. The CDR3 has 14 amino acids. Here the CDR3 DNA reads TGTGCCAGCAGCCCACGGACAGGGGCCTACGAGCAGTACTTC. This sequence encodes CASSPRTGAYEQYF. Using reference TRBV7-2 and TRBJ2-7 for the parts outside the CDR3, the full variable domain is GAGVSQSPSNKVTEKGKDVELRCDPISGHTALYWYRQSLGQGLEFLIYFQGNSAPDKSGLPSDRFSAERTGGSVSTLTIQRTQQEDSAVYLCASSPRTGAYEQYFGPGTRLTVT.

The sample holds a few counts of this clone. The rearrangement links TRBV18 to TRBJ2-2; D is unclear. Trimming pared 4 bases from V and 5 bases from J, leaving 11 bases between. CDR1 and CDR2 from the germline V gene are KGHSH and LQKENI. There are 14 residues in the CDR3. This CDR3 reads CASSLNSDTGELFF. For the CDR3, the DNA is TGTGCCAGCTCACTGAATAGTGATACCGGGGAGCTGTTTTTT.

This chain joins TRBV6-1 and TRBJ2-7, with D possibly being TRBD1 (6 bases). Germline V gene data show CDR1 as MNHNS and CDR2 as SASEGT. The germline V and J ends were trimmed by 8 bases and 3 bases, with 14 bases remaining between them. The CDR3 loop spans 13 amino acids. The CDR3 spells CASRGQSLYEQYF. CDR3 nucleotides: TGTGCCAGCCGCGGACAGAGCCTCTACGAGCAGTACTTC.

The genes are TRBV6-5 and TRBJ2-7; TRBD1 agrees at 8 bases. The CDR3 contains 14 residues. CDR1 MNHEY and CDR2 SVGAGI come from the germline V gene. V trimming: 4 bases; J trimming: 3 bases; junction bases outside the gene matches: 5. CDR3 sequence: CASSSRDRSYEQYF. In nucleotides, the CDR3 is TGTGCCAGCAGTTCCCGGGACAGGAGCTACGAGCAGTACTTC.

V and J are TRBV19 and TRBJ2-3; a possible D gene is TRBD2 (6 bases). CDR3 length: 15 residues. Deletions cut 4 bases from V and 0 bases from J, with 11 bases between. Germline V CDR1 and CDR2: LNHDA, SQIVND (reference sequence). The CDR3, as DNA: TGTGCCAGTAGTAATCGGGGGTACAGCACAGATACGCAGTATTTT. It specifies CASSNRGYSTDTQYF.